The rows below give T cell receptor beta chains drawn from one sample of a study of OX40 agonist ivuxolimab in advanced cancers. TCRdb's table, derived via immunoSEQ multiplex PCR, lists solely in-frame clones and lacks some. This sample yields under 140,000 clones, of which approximately 89% are seen a single time; approximately 0.29% belongs to the top ten. Sequenced material: CD4+ or CD8+ T cells sorted from blood, taken in a trial of the OX40 agonist ivuxolimab. Receptors were obtained from an adult with an advanced solid tumor such as melanoma, head and neck, liver or kidney cancer. Both conserved end residues are part of each CDR3. The D gene is left open where the match is weak. Clone size is not always given. Where it is, it says once, few, many or a class for expanded clones.

clone size | J gene | CDR3 length | D gene | V gene | CDR3 DNA | CDR3 protein
. | TRBJ1-2 | 15 | . | TRBV7-2 | TGTGCCAGCAGCTCCTACATTGGACAGAATCCAGGCTACACCTTC | CASSSYIGQNPGYTF
. | TRBJ2-2 | 14 | . | TRBV7-7 | TGTGCTAGCAGCTTAGGGGCGGGCACCGGGGAGCTGTTTTTT | CASSLGAGTGELFF
. | TRBJ2-1 | 12 | . | TRBV30 | TGTGCCTGGAGAAGGGAAGGCCCTGAGCAGTTCTTC | CAWRREGPEQFF
. | TRBJ1-1 | 14 | . | TRBV6-5 | TGTGCCAGCACTCCGGGGGACATCCACACTGAAGCTTTCTTT | CASTPGDIHTEAFF
. | TRBJ2-7 | 14 | . | TRBV6-5 | TGTGCCAGCAGTTACTCGGGCAAGTCCTACGAGCAGTACTTC | CASSYSGKSYEQYF
. | TRBJ2-2 | 12 | . | TRBV5-1 | TGCGCCAGCAGCTTGTCGGGCGGGGAGCTGTTTTTT | CASSLSGGELFF
. | TRBJ2-1 | 13 | . | TRBV5-4 | TGTGCCAGCAGCCCCACTTCATACAATGAGCAGTTCTTC | CASSPTSYNEQFF
. | TRBJ1-1 | 14 | TRBD1 | TRBV15 | TGTGCCACCAGCAGGGGACAGCTGAACACTGAAGCTTTCTTT | CATSRGQLNTEAFF
. | TRBJ1-2 | 12 | . | TRBV7-2 | TGTGCCAGCGGGCAGGGTAACTATGGCTACACCTTC | CASGQGNYGYTF
. | TRBJ2-5 | 15 | TRBD1 | TRBV7-9 | TGTGCCAGCAGCCGGACAGGGCCCAGGCAAGAGACCCAGTACTTC | CASSRTGPRQETQYF
. | TRBJ2-7 | 13 | . | TRBV6-1 | TGTGCCAGCAGCTCCGGACGGAACTACGAGCAGTACTTC | CASSSGRNYEQYF
once | TRBJ1-1 | 14 | . | TRBV5-1 | TGCGCCAGCAGCTTGGGGCACACAGGAGCTGAAGCTTTCTTT | CASSLGHTGAEAFF
. | TRBJ1-1 | 12 | . | TRBV2 | TGTGCCAGCGGAAGTAGTAACACTGAAGCTTTCTTT | CASGSSNTEAFF
few | TRBJ2-2 | 15 | . | TRBV7-6 | TGTGCCAGCAGCTCTAGGGTGGCGAACACCGGGGAGCTGTTTTTT | CASSSRVANTGELFF
. | TRBJ1-5 | 15 | TRBD1 | TRBV30 | TGTGCCTGGAGTGTACGGGACAGGGACTGGCAGCCCCAGCATTTT | CAWSVRDRDWQPQHF